Described below is a single T cell receptor beta chain sequence and its context. The antigen is unknown. This sample is part of a study of T cell repertoires in cytomegalovirus infection. Study-level points and caveats: Clonotype analysis showed dominance of the ex vivo response by HLA-C-restricted CMV-specific TCR beta clonotypes. Totalled public TCR beta family frequency picked out people who carried CMV plus the relevant HLA.

The CDR3 extends over 17 amino acids. Trimming took 4 bases from V and 7 from J; bases not matched to a gene: 17. Germline-derived CDR1 and CDR2 are SGHRS and YFSETQ. TCRdb re-called the reads through MiXCR, storing one row per CDR3 protein. Here the sample spans fewer than 550,000 distinct CDR3 sequences, about 30% being singletons. The clonotype was recovered from a human donor in good health (CMV status not recorded). Some clones in this sample may be carry-over from other donors' samples. The V gene is TRBV5-1, the J gene TRBJ2-1; TRBD2 matches at 7 bases. The specimen sequenced was PBMCs. CDR3 region: CASSISSREILGNEQFF. The DNA of the CDR3 is TGCGCCAGCAGCATATCATCGCGGGAGATCTTGGGGAATGAGCAGTTCTTC.